The 6 T cell receptor beta chains in this list originate from one sample, sequenced in a study of blood T cell repertoires in COVID-19. Profiled with immunoSEQ multiplex PCR; TCRdb holds only in-frame clones, not every one. The sample yields fewer than 300,000 clones, approximately 88% seen once. What was sequenced was PBMCs or T cells enriched from blood (not recorded which). These receptors came from a woman aged 40 to 49 with acute COVID-19.

The chain employs TRBV27 and TRBJ2-1; 8 nucleotides agree with TRBD1. The V and J ends lost 3 bases and 4 bases, in that order; junction bases with no gene match: 11. Germline assignment: CDR1 MNHEY and CDR2 SMNVEV (reference sequence). The CDR3 sequence is 17 residues long. CDR3 amino acids: CASSFTFRGLLYNEQFF. The CDR3 DNA follows: TGTGCCAGCAGTTTTACGTTCAGGGGGCTCCTTTACAATGAGCAGTTCTTC.

The chain employs TRBV19 and TRBJ1-5, with no clear D. Per germline, CDR1 LNHDA and CDR2 SQIVND (reference sequence). This CDR3 comprises 13 residues. The V end was cut by 5 bases, the J end by 6 bases, with 11 bases between. The CDR3 sequence: CASSPQVGQPQHF. Here the CDR3 DNA reads TGTGCCAGTAGTCCACAAGTTGGTCAGCCCCAGCATTTT.

The chain has TRBV10-3 and TRBJ2-7; 15 bases map to TRBD2. CDR1 and CDR2 from the germline V gene are ENHRY and SYGVKD. The V segment lost 4 bases and the J segment 4 bases; nucleotides outside the gene matches: 5. The CDR3 totals 16 residues. Here the CDR3 reads CAISGQGLAGGYEQYF. The DNA of the CDR3 is TGTGCCATCAGTGGACAGGGACTAGCGGGAGGTTACGAGCAGTACTTC.

This chain joins TRBV5-6 and TRBJ2-5, with a weak D call TRBD1 (6 bases). The germline V gene has CDR1 SGHDT and CDR2 YYEEEE. This CDR3 has 14 amino acids. The V end was cut by 4 bases, the J end by 3 bases, with 13 bases between. The CDR3 region has the DNA TGTGCCAGCAGCCGGTCCAGGGGAAAAGAGACCCAGTACTTC. Encoded protein: CASSRSRGKETQYF.

V is TRBV2 and J is TRBJ2-1, with 8 bases lining up with TRBD2. The length of the CDR3 is 13 residues. Losses at the gene ends were 11 bases for V and 3 bases for J; bases not matched to a gene: 6. Germline CDR1 reads SNHLY; CDR2 reads FYNNEI. The CDR3 reads CAVSTSGYNEQFF. The CDR3 region has the DNA TGTGCCGTCAGCACTAGCGGCTACAATGAGCAGTTCTTC. The full variable domain, completed using reference TRBV2 and TRBJ2-1, is EPEVTQTPSHQVTQMGQEVILRCVPISNHLYFYWYRQILGQKVEFLVSFYNNEISEKSEIFDDQFSVERPDGSNFTLKIRSTKLEDSAMYFCAVSTSGYNEQFFGPGTRLTVL.

The CDR3 coding sequence is TGTGCCACCCAGAGCGGACAGGCCACCTATGGCTACACCTTC. It translates to CATQSGQATYGYTF. The V call is TRBV24-1, the J call TRBJ1-2; 7 positions match TRBD1. CDR3 size: 14 residues. Unmatched junction bases numbered 10, after V lost 9 bases and J lost 4 bases. From germline, CDR1 is KGHDR and CDR2 SFDVKD.